The rows below give T cell receptor beta chains drawn from one sample of a study of radiotherapy plus CTLA-4 blockade in lung cancer. Clones were read by immunoSEQ multiplex PCR, and TCRdb kept only the in-frame ones, dropping some. The table lists 50,000 to 60,000 clones, less than 85% of them singletons. This sample comprised peripheral blood, obtained from a patient treated with radiotherapy plus ipilimumab. These TCRs come from a human donor with non-small cell lung cancer who had a complete response to radiotherapy plus ipilimumab. CDR3s include the opening cysteine and the closing phenylalanine or tryptophan. D genes are given only for firm matches. Part of the rows lack a size; the others show once, few, many or a class for expanded clones.

d_call: .
clone_size: once
j_call: TRBJ1-1
v_call: TRBV18
cdr3_nt: TGTGCCAGCTCACCATACCAGGGGCTGAACACTGAAGCTTTCTTT
cdr3_aa: CASSPYQGLNTEAFF

d_call: TRBD2
clone_size: .
j_call: TRBJ2-3
v_call: TRBV11-3
cdr3_nt: TGTGCCAGCAGCCCGGGACTAGCGGGAGATACGCAGTATTTT
cdr3_aa: CASSPGLAGDTQYF

d_call: .
clone_size: once
j_call: TRBJ1-5
v_call: TRBV2
cdr3_nt: TGTGCCAGCAGTGAAAATAGGGGCAATCAGTCCCAGCATTTT
cdr3_aa: CASSENRGNQSQHF

d_call: .
clone_size: few
j_call: TRBJ2-6
v_call: TRBV18
cdr3_nt: TGTGCCAGCTCACCAAAGACAGGAAACCCCTCTGGGGCCAACGTCCTGACTTTC
cdr3_aa: CASSPKTGNPSGANVLTF

d_call: TRBD1
clone_size: .
j_call: TRBJ2-1
v_call: TRBV7-9
cdr3_nt: TGTGCCAGCAGCCAAACAGAGGGACAGGGGCTCCATGAGCAGTTCTTC
cdr3_aa: CASSQTEGQGLHEQFF

d_call: .
clone_size: .
j_call: TRBJ1-4
v_call: TRBV30
cdr3_nt: TGTGCCTCCTTAGATGAAAAACTGTTTTTT
cdr3_aa: CASLDEKLFF

d_call: .
clone_size: .
j_call: TRBJ2-1
v_call: TRBV29-1
cdr3_nt: TGCAGCGCCCTCCATCGTAGCGCCCGACCTACGAATGAGCAGTTCTTC
cdr3_aa: CSALHRSARPTNEQFF

d_call: .
clone_size: .
j_call: TRBJ2-7
v_call: TRBV7-2
cdr3_nt: TGTGCCAGCAGCTTAAAAACAGGGTACGGTTACGAGCAGTACTTC
cdr3_aa: CASSLKTGYGYEQYF

d_call: .
clone_size: .
j_call: TRBJ2-5
v_call: TRBV5-3
cdr3_nt: TGTGCCAGAAGCTTGTGGTTTCTGGCCGTGACCCAGTACTTC
cdr3_aa: CARSLWFLAVTQYF

d_call: .
clone_size: .
j_call: TRBJ1-2
v_call: TRBV18
cdr3_nt: TGTGCCAGCTCACCAAACGAGGCCGTTGGGAGCTATGGCTACACCTTC
cdr3_aa: CASSPNEAVGSYGYTF

d_call: TRBD1
clone_size: few
j_call: TRBJ1-3
v_call: TRBV6-5
cdr3_nt: TGTGCCAGCAGCAAGGACAGGGGCTCTGGAAACACCATATATTTT
cdr3_aa: CASSKDRGSGNTIYF

d_call: .
clone_size: .
j_call: TRBJ1-4
v_call: TRBV5-8
cdr3_nt: TGTGCCAGCAGCTTCGGGGGGCAGTCTACAACTGAAAAACTGTTTTTT
cdr3_aa: CASSFGGQSTTEKLFF

d_call: TRBD1
clone_size: .
j_call: TRBJ2-2
v_call: TRBV7-9
cdr3_nt: TGTGCCAGCAGCCCCTCGGACAGGTCGATCACCGGGGAGCTGTTTTTT
cdr3_aa: CASSPSDRSITGELFF

d_call: TRBD1
clone_size: .
j_call: TRBJ2-7
v_call: TRBV6-1
cdr3_nt: TGTGCCAGCAGTGAAAGATGGCCGCCGGGACAGGGGAGCTACGAGCAGTACTTC
cdr3_aa: CASSERWPPGQGSYEQYF

d_call: .
clone_size: .
j_call: TRBJ1-1
v_call: TRBV14
cdr3_nt: TGTGCCAGCAGCTCATCCAGACAGCTGTACACTGAAGCTTTCTTT
cdr3_aa: CASSSSRQLYTEAFF

d_call: TRBD2
clone_size: once
j_call: TRBJ2-3
v_call: TRBV5-1
cdr3_nt: TGCGCCAGCACCCAGGGAGCCGCCCCAACGACTAGCGGGAGCGGAGATACGCAGTATTTT
cdr3_aa: CASTQGAAPTTSGSGDTQYF

d_call: .
clone_size: once
j_call: TRBJ2-1
v_call: TRBV2
cdr3_nt: TGTGCCAGCAGGGAGGGACTGAATGAGCAGTTCTTC
cdr3_aa: CASREGLNEQFF

d_call: .
clone_size: few
j_call: TRBJ2-2
v_call: TRBV7-9
cdr3_nt: TGTGCCAGCAGCTTAGTCAGGGCCACGAACACCGGGGAGCTGTTTTTT
cdr3_aa: CASSLVRATNTGELFF

d_call: TRBD1
clone_size: .
j_call: TRBJ1-2
v_call: TRBV30
cdr3_nt: TGTGCCTGGAGTGTACGGGGACAGGGAAGGGCTAACTATGGCTACACCTTC
cdr3_aa: CAWSVRGQGRANYGYTF

d_call: TRBD2
clone_size: .
j_call: TRBJ2-7
v_call: TRBV12-5
cdr3_nt: TGTGCTAGTGGTTCCCCCCCGGGGGGGGAGCAGTACTTC
cdr3_aa: CASGSPPGGEQYF

d_call: .
clone_size: .
j_call: TRBJ1-4
v_call: TRBV19
cdr3_nt: TGTGCCAGTAGTAACCTGAGAGGAGGGAATGAAAAACTGTTTTTT
cdr3_aa: CASSNLRGGNEKLFF

d_call: TRBD1
clone_size: .
j_call: TRBJ2-7
v_call: TRBV18
cdr3_nt: TGTGCCAGCTCACCTCAACCACCGGGACAGGGGTCCTACGAGCAGTACTTC
cdr3_aa: CASSPQPPGQGSYEQYF

d_call: .
clone_size: few
j_call: TRBJ2-1
v_call: TRBV7-2
cdr3_nt: TGTGCCAGCAGCTTCGATAGCGGCTCCTACAATGAGCAGTTCTTC
cdr3_aa: CASSFDSGSYNEQFF

d_call: TRBD1
clone_size: .
j_call: TRBJ2-2
v_call: TRBV5-6
cdr3_nt: TGTGCCAGCAGCTTGCACAGGGGGGTTAACACCGGGGAGCTGTTTTTT
cdr3_aa: CASSLHRGVNTGELFF

d_call: .
clone_size: .
j_call: TRBJ1-2
v_call: TRBV5-4
cdr3_nt: TGTGCCAGCAGCTTTTGGACGGACTCTAACTATGGCTACACCTTC
cdr3_aa: CASSFWTDSNYGYTF

d_call: TRBD1
clone_size: once
j_call: TRBJ2-2
v_call: TRBV7-2
cdr3_nt: TGTGCCAGCAGCTTCGGGACAGGCGGTACCGGGGAGCTGTTTTTT
cdr3_aa: CASSFGTGGTGELFF

d_call: .
clone_size: few
j_call: TRBJ1-1
v_call: TRBV5-1
cdr3_nt: TGCGCCAGCAGCTTGGCGGAGGCCGGATTCAACACTGAAGCTTTCTTT
cdr3_aa: CASSLAEAGFNTEAFF

d_call: .
clone_size: .
j_call: TRBJ1-1
v_call: TRBV30
cdr3_nt: TGTGCCTGGGAGACAGGTTGGAACACTGAAGCTTTCTTT
cdr3_aa: CAWETGWNTEAFF

d_call: TRBD1
clone_size: .
j_call: TRBJ1-3
v_call: TRBV30
cdr3_nt: TGTGCCTGGAGTGTTAATAGGGGGCTAGAATCTGGAAACACCATATATTTT
cdr3_aa: CAWSVNRGLESGNTIYF

d_call: TRBD2
clone_size: .
j_call: TRBJ2-6
v_call: TRBV7-2
cdr3_nt: TGTGCCAGCAGCTCCGCGGGGGGGTACTCTGGGGCCAACGTCCTGACTTTC
cdr3_aa: CASSSAGGYSGANVLTF

d_call: .
clone_size: .
j_call: TRBJ2-7
v_call: TRBV5-6
cdr3_nt: TGTGCCAGCAGTCGAGGGGACACGAAGCACTACGAGCAGTACTTC
cdr3_aa: CASSRGDTKHYEQYF

d_call: .
clone_size: .
j_call: TRBJ2-6
v_call: TRBV7-9
cdr3_nt: TGTGCCAGCAGCTTGAGGGTCCCAAACTCTGGGGCCAACGTCCTGACTTTC
cdr3_aa: CASSLRVPNSGANVLTF

d_call: .
clone_size: .
j_call: TRBJ1-1
v_call: TRBV4-3
cdr3_nt: TGCGCCAGCAGCCAAGATTTGTTGGGGGGGAACACTGAAGCTTTCTTT
cdr3_aa: CASSQDLLGGNTEAFF

d_call: TRBD1
clone_size: .
j_call: TRBJ1-1
v_call: TRBV9
cdr3_nt: TGTGCCAGCAGCGGGACAGGGAGGAATGAAGCTTTCTTT
cdr3_aa: CASSGTGRNEAFF

d_call: .
clone_size: .
j_call: TRBJ2-5
v_call: TRBV6-5
cdr3_nt: TGTGCCAGCAGCGACGGGGGAGTACAAGAGACCCAGTACTTC
cdr3_aa: CASSDGGVQETQYF

d_call: .
clone_size: .
j_call: TRBJ1-2
v_call: TRBV29-1
cdr3_nt: TGTAGCGCCAAACAGGGACCCCGCTATGGCTACACCTTC
cdr3_aa: CSAKQGPRYGYTF

d_call: .
clone_size: .
j_call: TRBJ2-3
v_call: TRBV7-9
cdr3_nt: TGTGCCAGCAGCTTAGCGAACAGTCCCACAGATACGCAGTATTTT
cdr3_aa: CASSLANSPTDTQYF

d_call: .
clone_size: .
j_call: TRBJ2-2
v_call: TRBV19
cdr3_nt: TGTGCCAGTAGTACACAGGGTTGGGGGACCAACACCGGGGAGCTGTTTTTT
cdr3_aa: CASSTQGWGTNTGELFF

d_call: .
clone_size: .
j_call: TRBJ1-4
v_call: TRBV4-1
cdr3_nt: TGCGCCAGCAGCCAACCCGGACAGAGTGAAAAACTGTTTTTT
cdr3_aa: CASSQPGQSEKLFF